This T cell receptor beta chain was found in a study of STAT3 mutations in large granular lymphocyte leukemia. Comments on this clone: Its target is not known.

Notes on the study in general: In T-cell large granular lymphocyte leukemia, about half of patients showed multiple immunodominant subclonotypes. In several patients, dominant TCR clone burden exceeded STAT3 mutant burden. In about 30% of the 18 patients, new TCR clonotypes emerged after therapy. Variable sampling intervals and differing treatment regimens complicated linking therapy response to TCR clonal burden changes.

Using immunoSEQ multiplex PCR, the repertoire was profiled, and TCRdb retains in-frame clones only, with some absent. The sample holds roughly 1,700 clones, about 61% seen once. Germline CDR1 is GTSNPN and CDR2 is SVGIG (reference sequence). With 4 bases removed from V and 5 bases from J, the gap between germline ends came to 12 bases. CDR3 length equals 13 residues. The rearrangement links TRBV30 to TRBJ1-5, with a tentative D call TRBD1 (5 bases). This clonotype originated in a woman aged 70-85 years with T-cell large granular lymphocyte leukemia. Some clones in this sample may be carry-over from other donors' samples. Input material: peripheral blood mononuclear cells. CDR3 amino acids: CAWTGQGDQPQHF. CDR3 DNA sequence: TGTGCCTGGACAGGGCAAGGGGATCAGCCCCAGCATTTT. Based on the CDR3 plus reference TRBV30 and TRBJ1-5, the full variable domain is SQTIHQWPATLVQPVGSPLSLECTVEGTSNPNLYWYRQAAGRGLQLLFYSVGIGQISSEVPQNLSASRPQDRQFILSSKKLLLSDSGFYLCAWTGQGDQPQHFGDGTRLSIL.